The clone carrying this TCR beta chain was counted only a few times. Expressed TCRB transcripts were sequenced because the isolated RNA had all been reverse transcribed beforehand. The table came from immunoSEQ multiplex PCR; TCRdb's copy has only in-frame clones and leaves some out. The profile shows over 700,000 clones, under 20% of them singletons. The data originate from a study of beta chain features in type 1 diabetes. Between the trimmed V and J ends, which lost 0 bases and 7 bases, there was a span of 15 bases. Germline CDR1 is LGHNA and CDR2 is YNFKEQ. CDR3 length: 15 residues. Sequencing input: naive CD4+ T cells from blood. The chain is built from TRBV4-2 and TRBJ1-2; D may be TRBD1 (6 bases). The TCR was taken from a woman between 18 and 30 years old in good health. CDR3 sequence reads: CASSQEALDRAGYTF. Written as DNA, the CDR3 is TGTGCCAGCAGCCAAGAAGCCTTGGACAGAGCTGGCTACACCTTC.